This T cell receptor (beta chain) was identified in a study of cytomegalovirus exposure and HLA in healthy donors. CDR1 is SGHVS and CDR2 is FQNEAQ in the germline V gene. The CDR3 length is 15 residues. Deletions cut 5 bases from V and 6 bases from J, with 20 bases between. With 60 Vbeta and 13 Jbeta primers, the PCR was carried out. Only in-frame clones appear in the TCRdb table, and some are missing; sequencing was by immunoSEQ multiplex PCR. The data show about 130,000 clones, 73% seen once. Sequenced material: PBMCs. V usage is TRBV7-8 and J usage is TRBJ2-7; D not certain. This TCR derives from a woman in her thirties or forties in good health and CMV-seropositive. The DNA of the CDR3 is TGTGCCAGCAGCCCCTCCACCGTAGTTCGTAGCGAGCAGTACTTC. Protein sequence: CASSPSTVVRSEQYF. Full variable domain (missing parts from reference TRBV7-8 and TRBJ2-7): GAGVSQSPRYKVAKRGQDVALRCDPISGHVSLFWYQQALGQGPEFLTYFQNEAQLDKSGLPSDRFFAERPEGSVSTLKIQRTQQEDSAVYLCASSPSTVVRSEQYFGPGTRLTVT.